There are a few counts of the clone carrying this T cell receptor beta chain. Its antigen is still unknown. The study included ophthalmopathy patients with Clinical Activity Score at least 3, NOSPECS grade at least 4 and duration under 3 months. This sample was included in a study of T cells in Graves' hyperthyroidism and ophthalmopathy. The study, taken as a whole, reports: The authors' 13 V-J model separated ophthalmopathy from stable hyperthyroidism. Clonotypes that were expanded in thyroid above 0.001 mostly appeared in blood too.

Researchers took RNA transcripts and amplified the TCR beta CDR3 regions from them. First-round RT-PCR targeting the TCR CDR3 was performed with the HTBI primer set. TCRdb passed the multiplex PCR reads through MiXCR, listing each CDR3 protein once. This sample yields hundreds of thousands of distinct CDR3 sequences, of which roughly an eighth are seen a single time; around 27% belongs to the top ten. The CDR3 sequence is 13 residues long. The V and J ends lost 4 bases and 9 bases respectively, with 12 bases between them. Germline-derived CDR1 and CDR2 are KGHDR and SFDVKD. The source is a man in his fifties with Graves' ophthalmopathy. The material sequenced was blood. The chain joins TRBV24-1 to TRBJ2-1; D gene unclear. The CDR3 DNA follows: TGTGCCACCAGTGACCCCCCTGGATTTGAGCAGTTCTTC. Protein: CATSDPPGFEQFF.